This record covers a single T cell receptor (beta chain). The sample is drawn from a study of shared clonotypes between healthy human individuals. The J segment lost 12 bases and the V segment lost 1 base, leaving 5 bases of the junction unmatched. The CDR3 sequence is 12 residues long. Germline-derived CDR1 and CDR2 are MDHEN and SYDVKM. The method was immunoSEQ multiplex PCR; TCRdb's version includes in-frame clones alone and lacks a portion of them. The table shows 2 million to 3 million clones, with 80% to 95% occurring only once. This TCR was sampled from a man aged 18 to 30 in good health. Some clones in this sample may be carry-over from other donors' samples. The V gene is TRBV28, the J gene TRBJ1-1, with 7 positions matching TRBD1. The sequenced sample consisted of naive CD4+ T cells from PBMCs. Subset noted: CD45RA+ positively selected. Here the CDR3 reads CASSLFRQGSFF. CDR3 DNA sequence: TGTGCCAGCAGTTTATTCCGACAGGGATCTTTCTTT.